This is a list of T cell receptor beta chains from one sample in a study of cytomegalovirus exposure and HLA in healthy donors. Data came from immunoSEQ multiplex PCR; TCRdb stores just in-frame clones and leaves some out. The data contain about 160,000 clones, 65% to 80% of them singletons. Sequenced sample: PBMCs. The source of these receptors is a man in his forties in good health and CMV-seronegative. Both conserved end residues are part of each CDR3. A D gene is named only where the DNA matches it firmly. The size of a clone is reported for some rows only, either as once, few or many, or as a class for expanded clones.

TRBV10-2	TRBJ1-5	TRBD1	NA	TGCGCCAGCAGTTTAGGACAGGCCCAGCCCCAGCATTTT	CASSLGQAQPQHF
TRBV28	TRBJ2-1	NA	NA	TGTGCCAGCAGAGACCCGGACAGCCCAAACGATGAGCAGTTCTTC	CASRDPDSPNDEQFF
TRBV7-8	TRBJ2-7	NA	NA	TGTGCCAGCAGCTTTGCCGGGTCCTCCTACGAGCAGTACTTC	CASSFAGSSYEQYF
TRBV28	TRBJ2-2	TRBD1	NA	TGTGCCAGCAGTACGGACAGGGAGGTGGCCGGGGAGCTGTTTTTT	CASSTDREVAGELFF
TRBV7-9	TRBJ2-7	TRBD1	NA	TGTGCCAGCACCTCAGGGGGAGACGACGAGCAGTACTTC	CASTSGGDDEQYF
TRBV5-6	TRBJ2-2	TRBD2	NA	TGTGCCAGCAGCCAGGGACTAACTAACACCGGGGAGCTGTTTTTT	CASSQGLTNTGELFF
TRBV6-5	TRBJ2-7	NA	NA	TGTGCCTCCGGACCGGGAGCATACGAGCAGTACTTC	CASGPGAYEQYF
TRBV4-1	TRBJ1-5	NA	once	TGCGCCAGCAGCCAAGATGAAAGCGGGAGAGGGAATCAGCCCCAGCATTTT	CASSQDESGRGNQPQHF
TRBV6-4	TRBJ2-3	TRBD1	NA	TGTGCCAGCAGTGACTCCCGACAGGGTAGCACAGATACGCAGTATTTT	CASSDSRQGSTDTQYF
TRBV11-2	TRBJ1-2	NA	NA	TGTGCCAGCAGCTTAGGAAGGCTCGGGGATGGCTACACCTTC	CASSLGRLGDGYTF
TRBV6-1	TRBJ2-3	TRBD2	few	TGTGCCACAAAACCGGGACTAGCTTCAGATACGCAGTATTTT	CATKPGLASDTQYF
TRBV27	TRBJ1-2	NA	NA	TGTGCCAGCAGTTTATCCAACCCTCTATCCGATTACGGTGGCTACACCTTC	CASSLSNPLSDYGGYTF
TRBV4-1	TRBJ1-6	NA	NA	TGCGCCAGCAGCCAGGACGGGAGCTCCTATAATTCACCCCTCCACTTT	CASSQDGSSYNSPLHF
TRBV7-2	TRBJ2-7	NA	NA	TGTGCCAGCAGCTTGGTAGCCTCCGGGATCAGCTCCTACGAGCAGTACTTC	CASSLVASGISSYEQYF
TRBV19	TRBJ2-7	NA	NA	TGTGCCAGTAGTATTACGGGTTACTACTACGAGCAGTACTTC	CASSITGYYYEQYF
TRBV19	TRBJ2-1	TRBD2	few	TGTGCCAGTAGTATAGGACTAGCGGGAGTTGCGGCCTACAATGAGCAGTTCTTC	CASSIGLAGVAAYNEQFF
TRBV19	TRBJ1-1	TRBD1	NA	TGTGCCAGTAGTATAGACAGGGGGACTGAAGCTTTCTTT	CASSIDRGTEAFF
TRBV4-1	TRBJ2-3	NA	NA	TGCGCCAGCAGCCGAGGAGGCGGTAGCACAGATACGCAGTATTTT	CASSRGGGSTDTQYF
TRBV10-2	TRBJ2-1	NA	few	TGCGCCACGGGGAAGCCGACCTACAATGAGCAGTTCTTC	CATGKPTYNEQFF
TRBV29-1	TRBJ2-5	NA	NA	TGCAGCGCCGCCGCAGGCCTCCAAGAGACCCAGTACTTC	CSAAAGLQETQYF
TRBV5-5	TRBJ2-3	TRBD1	few	TGTGCCAGCAGCCGTATTAGAAGGGACAGGGTCGTTCCAGATACGCAGTATTTT	CASSRIRRDRVVPDTQYF
TRBV4-1	TRBJ2-6	NA	NA	TGCGCCAGCAGCCAAGATTGGAGTGGCTCTGGGGCCAACGTCCTGACTTTC	CASSQDWSGSGANVLTF
TRBV10-1	TRBJ1-2	NA	once	TGCGCCAGCAGTATTCGGGCCATCAAAACAGGGAACTATGGCTACACCTTC	CASSIRAIKTGNYGYTF
TRBV27	TRBJ2-2	NA	NA	TGTGCCAGCAGTTTATCGCCGGTATCCACCGGGGAGCTGTTTTTT	CASSLSPVSTGELFF
TRBV28	TRBJ1-4	TRBD1	once	TGTGCCAGCAGCACCCCCGCGGACAGGTCGGCAAAACTGTTTTTT	CASSTPADRSAKLFF
TRBV4-2	TRBJ2-1	NA	NA	TGTGCCAGCAGCCAAGATAAGGGAGCCGATGAGCAGTTCTTC	CASSQDKGADEQFF
TRBV11-1	TRBJ2-6	TRBD1	few	TGTGCCAGCAGCCCGGACAGGGTGGCGTGGGGGGCCAACGTCCTGACTTTC	CASSPDRVAWGANVLTF
TRBV5-1	TRBJ2-3	NA	NA	TGCGCCAGCAGCGACACGACAGATACGCAGTATTTT	CASSDTTDTQYF
TRBV11-3	TRBJ2-1	TRBD2	NA	TGTGCCAGCAGCGCTGAGACTAGCGGGAGAACTAATGAGCAGTTCTTC	CASSAETSGRTNEQFF
TRBV21-1	TRBJ2-3	NA	NA	TGTGCCAGCAGCAAAGTTGCGGGGCTAATGTCGGCAGATACGCAGTATTTT	CASSKVAGLMSADTQYF
TRBV10-3	TRBJ2-7	NA	NA	TGTGCCATCAGGGACGGGAGCTCCGAGCAGTACTTC	CAIRDGSSEQYF
TRBV19	TRBJ2-7	TRBD2	NA	TGTGCCAGTGGGGACCCGGGGAGGGGCAAAAACGAGCAGTACTTC	CASGDPGRGKNEQYF
TRBV6-4	TRBJ1-1	NA	NA	TGTGCCAGCAGCTCCGGGTGGGGCATGACTGAAGCTTTCTTT	CASSSGWGMTEAFF
TRBV28	TRBJ1-5	TRBD1	NA	TGTGCCAGCAGCCGGGGACAGGGGACCACTCTGAATCAGCCCCAGCATTTT	CASSRGQGTTLNQPQHF
TRBV19	TRBJ2-3	NA	NA	TGTGCCAGTAGTATCAGGTCGGGACAAATCACAGATACGCAGTATTTT	CASSIRSGQITDTQYF
TRBV28	TRBJ2-5	TRBD2	NA	TGTGCCAGCAGTTTATGGGGACTAGCGGGAGGAGGAGAGACCCAGTACTTC	CASSLWGLAGGGETQYF
TRBV6-5	TRBJ1-3	TRBD1	NA	TGTGCCAGCAGTTCTTACTTCGACAGGGCTGGAAACACCATATATTTT	CASSSYFDRAGNTIYF
TRBV27	TRBJ2-1	TRBD1	NA	TGTGCCAGCAGTCCCGGGACAGGGTACAATGAGCAGTTCTTC	CASSPGTGYNEQFF
TRBV29-1	TRBJ2-3	TRBD2	NA	TGCAGCGTTGTTTCAAGCGGGGACACAGATACGCAGTATTTT	CSVVSSGDTDTQYF
TRBV7-2	TRBJ2-2	TRBD1	NA	TGTGCCAGCAGCTTCTTAACAGGGGTCACCGGGGAGCTGTTTTTT	CASSFLTGVTGELFF
TRBV4-3	TRBJ2-2	NA	NA	TGCGCCAGCAGCCAACAGGCGAACACCGGGGAGCTGTTTTTT	CASSQQANTGELFF
TRBV5-1	TRBJ1-4	TRBD1	once	TGCGCCAGCAGCACCCGGACAGGGGGGTCTAATGAAAAACTGTTTTTT	CASSTRTGGSNEKLFF
TRBV13	TRBJ2-7	TRBD2	NA	TGTGCCAGCAGTTTAGGGTTAGCGGGATACGAGCAGTACTTC	CASSLGLAGYEQYF
TRBV21-1	TRBJ2-5	NA	NA	TGTGCCAGCAGCAAATGCGGAACAGGATACCAAGAGACCCAGTACTTC	CASSKCGTGYQETQYF